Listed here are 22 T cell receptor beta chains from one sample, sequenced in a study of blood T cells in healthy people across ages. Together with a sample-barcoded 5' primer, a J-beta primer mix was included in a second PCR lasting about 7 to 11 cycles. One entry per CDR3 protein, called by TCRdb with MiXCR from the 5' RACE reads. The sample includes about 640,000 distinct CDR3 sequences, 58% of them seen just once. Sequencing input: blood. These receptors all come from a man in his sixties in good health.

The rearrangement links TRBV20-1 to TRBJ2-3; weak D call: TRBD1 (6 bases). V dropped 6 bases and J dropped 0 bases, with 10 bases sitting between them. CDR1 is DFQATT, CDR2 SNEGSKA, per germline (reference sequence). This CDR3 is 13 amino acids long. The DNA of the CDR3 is TGCAGTGCCGGGACACCTAGCACAGATACGCAGTATTTT. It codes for CSAGTPSTDTQYF.

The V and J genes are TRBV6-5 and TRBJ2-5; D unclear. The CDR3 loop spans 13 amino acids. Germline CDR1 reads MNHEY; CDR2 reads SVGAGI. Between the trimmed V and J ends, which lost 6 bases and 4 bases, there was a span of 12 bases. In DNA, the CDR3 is TGTGCCAGCAGAAGGACCACCCCAGAGACCCAGTACTTC. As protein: CASRRTTPETQYF.

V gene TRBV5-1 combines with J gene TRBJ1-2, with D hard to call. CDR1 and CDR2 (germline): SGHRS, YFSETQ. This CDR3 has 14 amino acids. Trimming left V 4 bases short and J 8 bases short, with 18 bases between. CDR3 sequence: CASSRREVTGGYTF. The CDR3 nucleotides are TGCGCCAGCAGCCGCCGGGAGGTCACGGGAGGCTACACCTTC.

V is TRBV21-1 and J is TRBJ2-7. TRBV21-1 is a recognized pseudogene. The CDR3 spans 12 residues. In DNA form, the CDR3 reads TGTGCCAGCGCTCCTAGGCGGTGGTGGCAGTACTTC. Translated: CASAPRRWWQYF.

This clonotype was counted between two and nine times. In DNA form, the CDR3 reads TGTGCCAGCAGCGTTACCGGGGAGGGGGCCAACGTCCTGACTTTC. Translating gives CASSVTGEGANVLTF. The rearrangement uses TRBV9 and TRBJ2-6; tentative D call: TRBD2 (5 bases). The CDR3 sequence is 15 residues long. Trimming shortened V by 2 bases and J by 4 bases, and 10 bases separated the two germline ends. Per germline, CDR1 SGDLS and CDR2 YYNGEE.

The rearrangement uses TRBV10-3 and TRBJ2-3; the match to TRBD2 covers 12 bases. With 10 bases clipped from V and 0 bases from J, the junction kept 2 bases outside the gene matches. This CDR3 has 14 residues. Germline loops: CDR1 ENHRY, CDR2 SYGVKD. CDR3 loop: CATLAGGSTDTQYF. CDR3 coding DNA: TGTGCCACCCTAGCGGGGGGGAGCACAGATACGCAGTATTTT.

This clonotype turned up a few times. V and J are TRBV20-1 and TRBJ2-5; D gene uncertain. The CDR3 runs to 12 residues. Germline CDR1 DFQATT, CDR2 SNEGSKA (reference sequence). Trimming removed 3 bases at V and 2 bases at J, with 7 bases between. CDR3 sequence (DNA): TGCAGTGCTAGGGAGTTTCAAGAGACCCAGTACTTC. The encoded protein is CSAREFQETQYF.

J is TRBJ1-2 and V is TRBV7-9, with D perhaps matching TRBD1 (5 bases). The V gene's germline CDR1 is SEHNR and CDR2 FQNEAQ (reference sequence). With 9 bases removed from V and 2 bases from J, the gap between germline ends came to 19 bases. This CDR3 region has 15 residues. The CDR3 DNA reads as TGTGCCAGTCGGGAATGGGGGTCCAGGAACTATGGCTACACCTTC. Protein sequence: CASREWGSRNYGYTF.

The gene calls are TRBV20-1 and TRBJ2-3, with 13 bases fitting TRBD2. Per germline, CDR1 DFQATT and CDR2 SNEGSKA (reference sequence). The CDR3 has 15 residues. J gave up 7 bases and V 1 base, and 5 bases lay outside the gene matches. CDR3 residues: CSARATSGGLNTQYF. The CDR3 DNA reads TGCAGTGCTAGAGCGACTAGCGGGGGGCTAAATACGCAGTATTTT.

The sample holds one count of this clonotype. The chain's CDR3 is CASSEGRDTTYEQYF. CDR3 in DNA: TGTGCCAGCAGTGAAGGACGGGACACAACCTACGAGCAGTACTTC. This chain links TRBV25-1 with TRBJ2-7, with D possibly matching TRBD1 (6 bases). Germline values: CDR1 MGHDK, CDR2 SYGVNS. This CDR3 spans 15 amino acids. V was trimmed by 2 bases and J by 2 bases, leaving 13 bases between them.

CDR3 nucleotides: TGCGCCAGCAGCTGGGGGACGTCTACTGAAGCTTTCTTT. Translating it yields CASSWGTSTEAFF. The chain is built from TRBV5-1 and TRBJ1-1, with D maybe TRBD1 (5 bases). The V and J ends lost 3 bases and 5 bases respectively, with 11 bases between them. This CDR3 has 13 residues. Germline values: CDR1 SGHRS, CDR2 YFSETQ. Complete variable domain (other parts from reference TRBV5-1 and TRBJ1-1): KAGVTQTPRYLIKTRGQQVTLSCSPISGHRSVSWYQQTPGQGLQFLFEYFSETQRNKGNFPGRFSGRQFSNSRSEMNVSTLELGDSALYLCASSWGTSTEAFFGQGTRLTVV.

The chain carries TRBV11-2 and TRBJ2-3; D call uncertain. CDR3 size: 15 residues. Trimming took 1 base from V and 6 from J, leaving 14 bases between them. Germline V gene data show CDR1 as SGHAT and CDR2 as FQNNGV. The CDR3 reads CASSLGAANGDTQYF. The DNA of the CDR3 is TGTGCCAGCAGCTTAGGGGCCGCTAACGGCGATACGCAGTATTTT.

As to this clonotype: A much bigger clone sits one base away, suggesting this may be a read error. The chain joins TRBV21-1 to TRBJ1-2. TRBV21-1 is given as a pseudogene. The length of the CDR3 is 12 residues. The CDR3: CAHLGSTYGYTF. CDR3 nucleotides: TGTGCCCACTTGGGAAGCACTTATGGCTACACCTTC.

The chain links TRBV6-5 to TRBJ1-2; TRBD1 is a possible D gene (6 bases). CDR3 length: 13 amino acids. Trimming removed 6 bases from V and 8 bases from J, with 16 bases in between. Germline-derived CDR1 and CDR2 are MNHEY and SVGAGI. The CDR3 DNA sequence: TGTGCCAGCAGCCAGGACAGCACTATGGGCTACACCTTC. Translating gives CASSQDSTMGYTF.

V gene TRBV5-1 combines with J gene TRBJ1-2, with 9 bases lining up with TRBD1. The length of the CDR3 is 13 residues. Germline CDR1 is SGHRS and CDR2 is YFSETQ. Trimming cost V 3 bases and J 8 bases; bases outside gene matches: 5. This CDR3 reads CASSSGTGSGYTF. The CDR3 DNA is TGCGCCAGCAGCTCCGGGACAGGGAGCGGCTACACCTTC.

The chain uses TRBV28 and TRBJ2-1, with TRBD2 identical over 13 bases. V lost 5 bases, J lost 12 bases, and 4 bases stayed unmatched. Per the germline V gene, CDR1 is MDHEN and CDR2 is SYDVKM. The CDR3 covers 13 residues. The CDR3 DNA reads TGTGCCAGCAGTCCCAGACTAGCGGGGGGGCAGTTCTTC. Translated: CASSPRLAGGQFF. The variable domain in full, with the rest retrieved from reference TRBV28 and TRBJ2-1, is DVKVTQSSRYLVKRTGEKVFLECVQDMDHENMFWYRQDPGLGLRLIYFSYDVKMKEKGDIPEGYSVSREKKERFSLILESASTNQTSMYLCASSPRLAGGQFFGPGTRLTVL.

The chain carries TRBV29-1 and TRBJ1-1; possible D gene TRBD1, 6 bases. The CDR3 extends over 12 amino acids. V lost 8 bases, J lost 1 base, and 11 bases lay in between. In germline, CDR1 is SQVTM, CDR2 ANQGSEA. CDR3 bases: TGCAGCACGGGACAATCGAACACTGAAGCTTTCTTT. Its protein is CSTGQSNTEAFF. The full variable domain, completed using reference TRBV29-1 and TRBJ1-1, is SAVISQKPSRDICQRGTSLTIQCQVDSQVTMMFWYRQQPGQSLTLIATANQGSEATYESGFVIDKFPISRPNLTFSTLTVSNMSPEDSSIYLCSTGQSNTEAFFGQGTRLTVV.

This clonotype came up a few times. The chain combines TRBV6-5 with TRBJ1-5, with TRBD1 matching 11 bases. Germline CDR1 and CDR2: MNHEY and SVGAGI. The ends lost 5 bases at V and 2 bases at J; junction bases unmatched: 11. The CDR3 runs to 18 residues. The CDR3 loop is CASSNRDRGFEGNQPQHF. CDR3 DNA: TGTGCCAGCAGTAACCGGGACAGGGGGTTTGAGGGCAATCAGCCCCAGCATTTT.

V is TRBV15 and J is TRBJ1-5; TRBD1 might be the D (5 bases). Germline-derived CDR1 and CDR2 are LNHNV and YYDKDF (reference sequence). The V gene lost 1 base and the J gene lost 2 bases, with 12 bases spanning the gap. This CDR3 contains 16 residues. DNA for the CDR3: TGTGCCACCAGCAGAGGGGCAAGGGGAGGCAATCAGCCCCAGCATTTT. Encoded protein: CATSRGARGGNQPQHF.

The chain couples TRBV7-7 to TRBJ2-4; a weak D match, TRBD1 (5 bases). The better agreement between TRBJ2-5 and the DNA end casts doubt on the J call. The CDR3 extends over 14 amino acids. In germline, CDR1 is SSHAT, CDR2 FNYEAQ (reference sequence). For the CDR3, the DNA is TGTGCCAGCAGGCCTGGGGCAGGGCAAGAGACCCAGTACTTC. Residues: CASRPGAGQETQYF.

The CDR3: CSAAVTGSPETQFF. For the CDR3, the DNA is TGCAGTGCTGCCGTCACAGGGTCCCCAGAGACCCAGTTCTTC. The chain uses TRBV20-1 and TRBJ2-1, with TRBD1 as a possible D gene (6 bases). The CDR3 length is 14 residues. Germline V lookup: CDR1 DFQATT, CDR2 SNEGSKA (reference sequence). V was clipped by 5 bases and J by 13 bases, with 24 bases between them.

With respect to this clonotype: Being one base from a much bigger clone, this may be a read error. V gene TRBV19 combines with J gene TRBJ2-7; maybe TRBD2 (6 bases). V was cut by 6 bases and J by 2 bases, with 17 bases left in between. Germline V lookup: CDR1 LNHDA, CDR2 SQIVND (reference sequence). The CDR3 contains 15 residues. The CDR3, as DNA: TGTGCCAGTAGCCTTGGGATACGGGGGACCTACGAGCAGTACTTC. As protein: CASSLGIRGTYEQYF.